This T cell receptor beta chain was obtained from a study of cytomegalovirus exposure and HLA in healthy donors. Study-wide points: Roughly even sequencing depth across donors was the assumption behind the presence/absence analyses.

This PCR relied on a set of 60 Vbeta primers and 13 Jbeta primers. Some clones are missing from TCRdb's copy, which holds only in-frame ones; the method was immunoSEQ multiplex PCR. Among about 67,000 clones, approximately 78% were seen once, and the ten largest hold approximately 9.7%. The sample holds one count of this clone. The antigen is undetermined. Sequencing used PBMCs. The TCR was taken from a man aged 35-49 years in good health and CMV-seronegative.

The DNA of the CDR3 is TGTGCCAGTAGACCCGATTTCCTAGCGGGCACAGATACGCAGTATTTT. Protein: CASRPDFLAGTDTQYF. V is TRBV19 and J is TRBJ2-3; 7 positions agree with TRBD2. This CDR3 is 16 amino acids long. Losses at the gene ends were 6 bases for V and 1 base for J; bases not matched to a gene: 10. Germline values: CDR1 LNHDA, CDR2 SQIVND (reference sequence).